One and the same sample provided the 26 T cell receptor beta chains below, sequenced in a study of sequential checkpoint blockade in melanoma. TCRdb keeps only in-frame clones here, not all; method: immunoSEQ multiplex PCR. The sample lists about 22,000 clones, about two thirds occurring once. As to treatment: randomized to nivolumab then ipilimumab (arm A) or the reverse (arm B). The material was CD8+ T cells sorted from blood (inferred from file names), obtained from a patient given nivolumab and ipilimumab in sequence. Source of these receptors: a human donor with melanoma.

The CDR3: CASQGPIQETQYF. The CDR3 DNA sequence: TGTGCCAGCCAGGGTCCTATCCAAGAGACCCAGTACTTC. This chain uses TRBV2 with TRBJ2-5; perhaps TRBD1 as D (5 bases). The V and J ends lost 8 bases and 1 base respectively, with 11 bases between them. In germline, CDR1 is SNHLY, CDR2 FYNNEI. This CDR3 is built from 13 residues.

The J gene is TRBJ1-1, the V gene TRBV28; D remains unclear. CDR3 size: 13 residues. Trimming left V 2 bases short and J 4 bases short, with 8 bases between. Germline assignment: CDR1 MDHEN and CDR2 SYDVKM. The CDR3 sequence: CASSLRAGTEAFF. CDR3 DNA: TGTGCCAGCAGTTTAAGGGCGGGCACTGAAGCTTTCTTT.

V usage is TRBV4-2 and J usage is TRBJ1-2, with D possibly being TRBD1 (6 bases). V gave up 0 bases and J gave up 8 bases, with 13 bases separating them. Germline V gene data show CDR1 as LGHNA and CDR2 as YNFKEQ. This CDR3 contains 14 residues. The CDR3, as DNA: TGTGCCAGCAGCCAAGATAGGGGGGGGGCGGGCTACACCTTC. Translated, it gives CASSQDRGGAGYTF.

This clone was found once. V and J are TRBV7-2 and TRBJ1-5; 7 bases fit TRBD1. V was pared by 4 bases and J by 6 bases, with 0 bases of the junction left unmatched. This CDR3 has 12 residues. The germline CDR1 and CDR2 sequences are SGHTA and FQGNSA. DNA for the CDR3: TGTGCCAGCAGCTACAGGGGTCAGCCCCAGCATTTT. Its protein product is CASSYRGQPQHF.

This clone appeared a few times. This chain links TRBV19 with TRBJ1-2; possibly TRBD1 for D (5 bases). In germline, CDR1 is LNHDA, CDR2 SQIVND (reference sequence). This CDR3 contains 14 residues. Trimming pared 5 bases from V and 3 bases from J, leaving 13 bases between. CDR3 in DNA: TGTGCCAGTAGTTTACAGGATACGGACTATGGCTACACCTTC. It codes for CASSLQDTDYGYTF.

This sequence joins TRBV11-2 and TRBJ1-4; TRBD1 matches at 8 bases. The V segment lost 4 bases and the J segment 7 bases; nucleotides outside the gene matches: 5. Germline CDR1 SGHAT, CDR2 FQNNGV. This CDR3 has 14 amino acids. CDR3 coding DNA: TGTGCCAGCAGCTCCGTCGACAGGGGTGAAAAACTGTTTTTT. Amino acids: CASSSVDRGEKLFF.

The chain employs TRBV27 and TRBJ2-7; tentatively, D is TRBD1 (5 bases). This CDR3 is built from 14 residues. Trimming stripped 0 bases from V and 1 base from J, with 7 bases between. Germline V gene lookup returns CDR1 MNHEY and CDR2 SMNVEV (reference sequence). CDR3 sequence reads: CASSLSRGSYEQYV. CDR3 DNA sequence: TGTGCCAGCAGTTTATCTAGGGGTTCCTACGAGCAGTACGTC.

This clone was recorded a few times. This chain links TRBV5-5 with TRBJ2-7; 7 positions match TRBD2. The V gene's germline CDR1 is SGHKS and CDR2 YYEKEE (reference sequence). The CDR3 runs to 12 residues. With V trimmed by 4 bases and J by 6 bases, 4 bases remained unmatched. CDR3 region: CASSRTGGEQYF. Written as DNA, the CDR3 is TGTGCCAGCAGCCGGACGGGGGGCGAGCAGTACTTC.

V gene TRBV6-5 combines with J gene TRBJ1-2; 9 bases are a match to TRBD1. V dropped 5 bases and J dropped 0; count of bases not matched to a gene: 4. The CDR3 contains 15 residues. The germline CDR1 and CDR2 sequences are MNHEY and SVGAGI. The CDR3 nucleotides are TGTGCCAGCAGTACTAGACAGGGGGCTAACTATGGCTACACCTTC. This encodes CASSTRQGANYGYTF.

V usage is TRBV27 and J usage is TRBJ2-7; D is uncertain. The V and J ends lost 3 bases and 3 bases respectively, with 12 bases between them. CDR1 MNHEY and CDR2 SMNVEV come from the germline V gene (reference sequence). The CDR3 is made up of 14 amino acids. The CDR3 nucleotides read TGTGCCAGCAGTTTCTTTTCAGGCGACTACGAGCAGTACTTC. Residues: CASSFFSGDYEQYF.

The chain employs TRBV5-1 and TRBJ1-1; 8 nucleotides match TRBD1. This CDR3 is 15 amino acids long. From germline, CDR1 is SGHRS and CDR2 YFSETQ. The ends lost 0 bases at V and 6 bases at J; junction bases unmatched: 7. CDR3 nucleotide sequence: TGCGCCAGCAGCTTGGAGGGGCAGGGGGCGGCTGAAGCTTTCTTT. Translating gives CASSLEGQGAAEAFF.

This chain uses TRBV7-3 with TRBJ1-5; 7 bases are a match to TRBD1. The CDR3 has 15 residues. J gave up 5 bases and V 2 bases, and 6 bases lay outside the gene matches. The germline V gene has CDR1 SGHTA and CDR2 FQGTGA. The CDR3, as DNA: TGTGCCAGCAGCTTAGAAGGGGGCCTCCATCAGCCCCAGCATTTT. Protein: CASSLEGGLHQPQHF.

V usage is TRBV28 and J usage is TRBJ1-2, with 7 bases matching TRBD1. Germline CDR1 and CDR2: MDHEN and SYDVKM. The CDR3 spans 14 residues. V lost 5 bases to trimming and J lost 6 bases; unmatched junction nucleotides: 9. In DNA, the CDR3 is TGTGCCAGCAGTCCTCCTCCCCAGGGGGATGGCTACACCTTC. It encodes CASSPPPQGDGYTF.

The chain carries TRBV9 and TRBJ2-5, with 10 bases matching TRBD2. J was trimmed by 5 bases and V by 1 base; bases with no gene match: 14. Germline values: CDR1 SGDLS, CDR2 YYNGEE. The CDR3 is 18 amino acids. The CDR3 DNA follows: TGTGCCAGCAGCGTAACAGGGACAGCGGGGGGGCAGATGGAGACCCAGTACTTC. Amino acids: CASSVTGTAGGQMETQYF.

The table lists this clone with a few counts. Relative to the germline gene, one junction end is altered; a read error may explain this. The chain uses TRBV5-1 and TRBJ2-5, with D tentatively TRBD2 (6 bases). The CDR3 loop spans 12 amino acids. The germline CDR1 and CDR2 sequences are SGHRS and YFSETQ. CDR3 sequence: CASSGLQGTQYF. DNA of the CDR3: TGTGCCAGCAGCGGGCTCCAGGGAACCCAGTACTTC.

The chain joins TRBV6-1 to TRBJ1-3; the D is unclear. Trimming took 9 bases from V and 1 from J, leaving 4 bases between them. The length of the CDR3 is 11 residues. CDR1 is MNHNS and CDR2 is SASEGT in the germline V gene. The CDR3, as DNA: TGTGCCAGTCAATCTGGAAACACCATATATTTT. Its protein is CASQSGNTIYF.

The chain combines TRBV19 with TRBJ1-5; tentative D call: TRBD1 (5 bases). This CDR3 has 15 residues. From germline, CDR1 is LNHDA and CDR2 SQIVND (reference sequence). Trimming left V 5 bases short and J 1 base short, with 12 bases between. For the CDR3, the DNA is TGTGCCAGTAGTTGGGGGGAACTGAGCAATCAGCCCCAGCATTTT. Translated: CASSWGELSNQPQHF.

The rearrangement joins TRBV2 to TRBJ1-2; D is uncertain. Per germline, CDR1 SNHLY and CDR2 FYNNEI. Between the trimmed V and J ends, which lost 5 bases and 6 bases, there was a span of 13 bases. The CDR3 extends over 13 amino acids. CDR3 loop: CASSPYSVDGYTF. DNA for the CDR3: TGTGCCAGCAGTCCCTATTCGGTAGATGGCTACACCTTC.

The chain employs TRBV19 and TRBJ2-2, with 9 bases aligning to TRBD1. The germline V gene has CDR1 LNHDA and CDR2 SQIVND (reference sequence). The V segment lost 6 bases and the J segment 4 bases; nucleotides outside the gene matches: 9. This CDR3 spans 16 amino acids. This CDR3 reads CASSGRQGGGTGELFF. In DNA, the CDR3 is TGTGCCAGTAGCGGTAGACAGGGGGGCGGCACCGGGGAGCTGTTTTTT.

The chain employs TRBV10-1 and TRBJ1-5, with D perhaps matching TRBD1 (6 bases). This CDR3 has 11 residues. The V end was cut by 10 bases, the J end by 9 bases, with 13 bases between. CDR1 and CDR2 from the germline V gene are WNHNN and SYGVQD (reference sequence). CDR3 sequence reads: CANSGAGPQHF. CDR3 DNA: TGCGCCAACTCAGGGGCCGGGCCCCAGCATTTT.

This clone appeared a single time. The chain links TRBV9 to TRBJ2-5; TRBD2 is a possible D gene (5 bases). The DNA matches TRBJ2-7 better at its end, which makes the J call doubtful. Germline V gene data show CDR1 as SGDLS and CDR2 as YYNGEE. The CDR3 covers 14 residues. The CDR3 loop is CASSVDGGLYEQYF. DNA of the CDR3: TGTGCCAGCAGCGTAGATGGCGGGTTATACGAGCAGTACTTC.

The V gene is TRBV13, the J gene TRBJ2-3; the D is unclear. This CDR3 comprises 13 residues. The V end was cut by 0 bases, the J end by 4 bases, with 5 bases between. Germline CDR1 reads PRHDT; CDR2 reads FYEKMQ (reference sequence). Here the CDR3 DNA reads TGTGCCAGCAGCTTAGGGGTAGCAGATACGCAGTATTTT. This translates into CASSLGVADTQYF.

The chain joins TRBV6-5 to TRBJ2-3; perhaps TRBD1 as D (6 bases). The CDR3 totals 15 residues. Trimming removed 7 bases from V and 0 bases from J, with 14 bases in between. Germline V CDR1 and CDR2: MNHEY, SVGAGI. CDR3 sequence (DNA): TGTGCCAGCACCAACCGGACAGCTAGCACAGATACGCAGTATTTT. Translated, it gives CASTNRTASTDTQYF.

With regard to this clone: This same CDR3 is encoded by further DNA sequences in the sample. J is TRBJ2-2 and V is TRBV19, with D unclear. The CDR3 spans 13 residues. Germline V gene lookup returns CDR1 LNHDA and CDR2 SQIVND (reference sequence). The ends were cut back, 3 bases at V and 4 bases at J, with 6 bases in the middle. The CDR3 DNA is TGTGCCAGTAGTATCGCTAGCACCGGGGAGCTGTTTTTT. As protein: CASSIASTGELFF.

The chain employs TRBV7-9 and TRBJ1-1; D is undetermined. CDR1 is SEHNR, CDR2 FQNEAQ, per germline (reference sequence). The V and J ends lost 5 bases and 5 bases respectively, with 21 bases between them. The CDR3 is 16 amino acids. The DNA of the CDR3 is TGTGCCAGCAGCCCCCCCGGCGGTAGCGGGTGGACTGAAGCTTTCTTT. Its protein is CASSPPGGSGWTEAFF. Using reference TRBV7-9 and TRBJ1-1 for the parts outside the CDR3, the full variable domain is DTGVSQNPRHKITKRGQNVTFRCDPISEHNRLYWYRQTLGQGPEFLTYFQNEAQLEKSRLLSDRFSAERPKGSFSTLEIQRTEQGDSAMYLCASSPPGGSGWTEAFFGQGTRLTVV.

This clone came up once. The J gene is TRBJ1-5, the V gene TRBV28, with D unclear. The germline V gene has CDR1 MDHEN and CDR2 SYDVKM. This CDR3 is 14 amino acids long. The germline V and J ends were trimmed by 7 bases and 3 bases, with 13 bases remaining between them. The CDR3 region is CASTLWQNNQPQHF. The CDR3 coding sequence is TGTGCCAGCACCTTGTGGCAGAACAATCAGCCCCAGCATTTT.